The rows below give T cell receptor beta chains drawn from one sample of a study of blood T cell repertoires in COVID-19. Generated by immunoSEQ multiplex PCR, the TCRdb table keeps only in-frame clones and is missing some. The sample comprises some 100,000 clones, roughly 86% of which are singletons, and under 7% rests with the top ten. Sequencing was carried out using peripheral blood. All receptors derive from a woman aged 60-75 years with acute or convalescent COVID-19. The CDR3 runs from the conserved cysteine through the conserved F or W. The order of the fields is J gene, D gene, clone size, V gene, CDR3 DNA, CDR3 protein. A D gene is named only where the DNA matches it firmly. Expanded clones get a size class; other rows say once, few or many, or leave the size out.

>TRBJ1-3|TRBD1|.|TRBV6-5
TGTGCCGCTACAGGGGCCTCTGGAAACACCATATATTTT
CAATGASGNTIYF
>TRBJ2-1|.|.|TRBV5-1
TGCGCCAGCAGCTTGGGCAGGGACAATGAGCAGTTCTTC
CASSLGRDNEQFF
>TRBJ2-1|TRBD2|.|TRBV3-1/TRBV3-2
TGTGCCAGCAGCCAAGATGAAGTGGCGGGAGTAAGCTACAATGAGCAGTTCTTC
CASSQDEVAGVSYNEQFF
>TRBJ2-1|TRBD2|.|TRBV5-1
TGCGCCAGCAGCTTGGTAGCGGGAGGGCCCTCGAGCTCCTACAATGAGCAGTTCTTC
CASSLVAGGPSSSYNEQFF
>TRBJ2-7|.|.|TRBV15
TGTGCCACCAGCAGAGACGGGATGGGAGAGCAGTACTTC
CATSRDGMGEQYF
>TRBJ1-1|.|.|TRBV3-1/TRBV3-2
TGTGCCAGCAGCCAAGGGAAGGGACACCTACCATCTGAAGCTTTCTTT
CASSQGKGHLPSEAFF
>TRBJ2-3|TRBD2|once|TRBV7-3
TGTGCCAGCAGCCCGAGGACTAGCCCGGCAGATACGCAGTATTTT
CASSPRTSPADTQYF
>TRBJ2-5|.|.|TRBV28
TGTGCCAGCAGTCCCGGCGGGGTAGGCGTACGAGAGACCCAGTACTTC
CASSPGGVGVRETQYF
>TRBJ2-2|TRBD2|few|TRBV2
TGTGCCAGCACTCCACTAGCGGGAGGAAACACCGGGGAGCTGTTTTTT
CASTPLAGGNTGELFF
>TRBJ1-5|.|.|TRBV19
TGTGCCAGTAGTATAGTTGGGGGCGGCAATCAGCCCCAGCATTTT
CASSIVGGGNQPQHF
>TRBJ1-5|.|.|TRBV28
TGTGCCAGCAGTTTAGGAGACAGACCTAATCAGCCCCAGCATTTT
CASSLGDRPNQPQHF
>TRBJ1-1|.|.|TRBV9
TGTGCCAGCAGCGTAGGAAACGGGGTGATGAACACTGAAGCTTTCTTT
CASSVGNGVMNTEAFF
>TRBJ1-4|.|.|TRBV5-6
TGTGCCAGCAGCTTGGGCCCGCCAGGGAAGGAAAAACTGTTTTTT
CASSLGPPGKEKLFF
>TRBJ2-7|TRBD1|.|TRBV5-1
TGCGCCAGCAGCCCTGGACAGGGCGGGAACGAGCAGTACTTC
CASSPGQGGNEQYF
>TRBJ1-2|TRBD1|.|TRBV27
TGTGCCAGCAGTTTCCTTAAGGACAGGCCTAACTATGGCTACACCTTC
CASSFLKDRPNYGYTF
>TRBJ1-4|.|few|TRBV10-2
TGCGCCAGCAGTGAGTCACAACAGGGTATTGATGAAAAACTGTTTTTT
CASSESQQGIDEKLFF
>TRBJ1-6|TRBD1|.|TRBV19
TGTGCCAGTAGCGGCGGGACAGCGAGTAATTCACCCCTCCACTTT
CASSGGTASNSPLHF
>TRBJ2-1|.|.|TRBV5-1
TGCGCCAGCAGCTCGTACCGCCAGGGCCTTGAGCAGTTCTTC
CASSSYRQGLEQFF
>TRBJ2-5|TRBD1|.|TRBV7-7
TGTGCTAGCAGCCAAGACAGGGGAGAGACCCAGTACTTC
CASSQDRGETQYF
>TRBJ2-1|TRBD1|.|TRBV18
TGTGCCAGCTCACCAGGACAGGGGAGCTACAATGAGCAGTTCTTC
CASSPGQGSYNEQFF
>TRBJ2-1|.|.|TRBV11-2
TGTGCCAGCAGCCCCAGGGAAGTCTACGGCATGGTCTTC
CASSPREVYGMVF
>TRBJ1-5|.|.|TRBV28
TGTGCCAGCAGTAGGGGCCCGGGCAATCAGCCCCAGCATTTT
CASSRGPGNQPQHF
>TRBJ1-2|TRBD1|.|TRBV27
TGTGCCAGCAGTTTATCCGCGGGGACAGGGACTGGCTACACCTTC
CASSLSAGTGTGYTF
>TRBJ2-5|TRBD2|.|TRBV19
TGTGCCAGTAGTACGACTAGCGGGAGAACAGAGACCCAGTACTTC
CASSTTSGRTETQYF
>TRBJ2-3|.|.|TRBV28
TGTGCCAGTTCGTCGGGCACAGATACGCAGTATTTT
CASSSGTDTQYF
>TRBJ1-3|.|.|TRBV7-2
TGTGCCAGCAGCTTAGTTCCGGGGGCTGGAAACACCATATATTTT
CASSLVPGAGNTIYF
>TRBJ1-2|TRBD1|.|TRBV3-1/TRBV3-2
TGTGCCAGCAGCCAACTAGCACGGACAGGGGGCAGTGGCTACACCTTC
CASSQLARTGGSGYTF
>TRBJ1-2|.|.|TRBV7-9
TGTGCCAGCAGCTTAGAGGGAGGGTATGCCTACACCTTC
CASSLEGGYAYTF
>TRBJ1-4|.|.|TRBV3-1/TRBV3-2
TGTGCCAGCAGCCAAGATAGGGGGGGCCTTGAAAAACTGTTTTTT
CASSQDRGGLEKLFF
>TRBJ2-7|.|.|TRBV5-5
TGTGCCAGCAGCTTAGGGAGCCAAAACGAGCAGTACTTC
CASSLGSQNEQYF
>TRBJ1-6|.|.|TRBV27
TGTGCCAGCAGTTTTAGCTCCTATAATTCACCCCTCCACTTT
CASSFSSYNSPLHF
>TRBJ2-7|TRBD2|.|TRBV6-6
TGTGCCAGCACTACAGGACTAGCGAAGGGTAACGAGCAGTACTTC
CASTTGLAKGNEQYF
>TRBJ1-1|.|.|TRBV29-1
TGCAGCGTTGTACTGCACTTGAACACTGAAGCTTTCTTT
CSVVLHLNTEAFF
>TRBJ2-3|.|once|TRBV29-1
TGCAGCGTTGAAACGGGAACAGATACGCAGTATTTT
CSVETGTDTQYF
>TRBJ1-1|TRBD1|.|TRBV5-1
TGCGCCAGCAGCCGACAGGGGGCGAACACTGAAGCTTTCTTT
CASSRQGANTEAFF
>TRBJ2-3|TRBD1|.|TRBV13
TGTGCCAGCAGTTCCGGGACAGGGCCCACAGATACGCAGTATTTT
CASSSGTGPTDTQYF
>TRBJ1-5|TRBD1|.|TRBV15
TGTGCCACCAGCGAGGGACAGGGGGCGCTCCAGCCCCAGCATTTT
CATSEGQGALQPQHF
>TRBJ2-2|TRBD2|.|TRBV6-5
TGTGCCAGCAGTCCAGGACTAGCGGCGACCGGGGAGCTGTTTTTT
CASSPGLAATGELFF
>TRBJ2-1|TRBD2|.|TRBV24-1
TGTGCCACCAGTGACACGTTGACTAGCGGGAGACTGGATGAGCAGTTCTTC
CATSDTLTSGRLDEQFF
>TRBJ1-2|.|.|TRBV9
TGTGCCAGCAGCCGCGGGCAGACAAGTTCTAACTATGGCTACACCTTC
CASSRGQTSSNYGYTF
>TRBJ2-7|TRBD2|.|TRBV3-1/TRBV3-2
TGTGCCAGCAGCCAAGATCTAGCGGGAGGGCCGGAGTACGAGCAGTACTTC
CASSQDLAGGPEYEQYF
>TRBJ2-1|.|.|TRBV6-2/TRBV6-3
TGTGCCAGCAGTTTCTCGACTACCTTCTACAATGAGCAGTTCTTC
CASSFSTTFYNEQFF
>TRBJ1-1|.|few|TRBV9
TGTGCCAGCAGCCCCCCAGGGATCGGTGAAGCTTTCTTT
CASSPPGIGEAFF
>TRBJ2-1|TRBD2|.|TRBV10-3
TGTGCCATCAGTTTGAGCGGGAGTTCGGTAGTTGAGCAGTTCTTC
CAISLSGSSVVEQFF
>TRBJ2-1|TRBD1|.|TRBV11-2
TGTGCCAGCAGCTTAGATCTTCGGACAGGGACTGAGCAGTTCTTC
CASSLDLRTGTEQFF
>TRBJ2-2|.|.|TRBV7-2
TGTGCCAGCAGCTCCCTAGGCCGGTTAGGAGTGCTGTTTTTT
CASSSLGRLGVLFF
>TRBJ1-5|TRBD1|.|TRBV7-8
TGTGCCAGCAGCTTAGACCCGAAGGGGGCCGGACAGCCCCAGCATTTT
CASSLDPKGAGQPQHF
>TRBJ2-7|TRBD1|.|TRBV29-1
TGCAGCGTTGAGGGACAGGGGGCCTACGAGCAGTACTTC
CSVEGQGAYEQYF
>TRBJ2-2|.|few|TRBV7-9
TGTGCCAGCAGCTTCGGACACCTAAACACCGGGGAGCTGTTTTTT
CASSFGHLNTGELFF
>TRBJ2-7|TRBD2|.|TRBV11-2
TGTGCCAGCAGACCAAGCGGGAGCTCCTACGAGCAGTACTTC
CASRPSGSSYEQYF
>TRBJ2-7|.|.|TRBV6-6
TGTGCCAGCTGCCCCGCCGGGGACGAGCAGTACTTC
CASCPAGDEQYF
>TRBJ1-1|.|.|TRBV2
TGTGCCAGCAGTGAGGGGGCGATGAACACTGAAGCTTTCTTT
CASSEGAMNTEAFF
>TRBJ2-1|TRBD2|.|TRBV6-6
TGTGCCAGCAGCAGTTCTAGCGGGAGTACCAATGAGCAGTTCTTC
CASSSSSGSTNEQFF
>TRBJ1-4|TRBD1|.|TRBV15
TGTGCCACCAGCCCTGGACAGGGAGGATATGAAAAACTGTTTTTT
CATSPGQGGYEKLFF
>TRBJ2-6|.|.|TRBV9
TGTGCCAGCAGCGGAGCAATCAGGGTGGGGGCGCAGTTGTCTGGGGCCAACGTCCTGACTTTC
CASSGAIRVGAQLSGANVLTF